This T cell receptor (beta chain) originates from a study of T cell responses to AZD1222 COVID-19 vaccine. Study conclusions and caveats: The donor group comprised mostly white British people and more females; the analysis possibly underestimated clonal diversity. In all cases, repertoires were sampled only after the peak T cell response. Only a handful of individuals given AZD1222 were seropositive at baseline.

V shed 1 base and J shed 4 bases, with 10 bases lying between them. Germline V lookup: CDR1 SNHLY, CDR2 FYNNEI. This CDR3 spans 14 amino acids. The data were produced by immunoSEQ multiplex PCR, yet TCRdb's version contains in-frame clones alone and is incomplete. The top ten clones hold roughly 1.6% of a sample with around 110,000 clones, almost 95% of them seen once. This clone was observed a handful of times. Its antigen is currently unknown. Whether given at about 4 or about 12 weeks, second doses were pooled. The J gene is TRBJ2-5, the V gene TRBV2; D not resolved. This clonotype was sampled from an adult who received the AZD1222 COVID-19 vaccine. This material consisted of peripheral blood, taken 28 days after the second AZD1222 dose. The CDR3 reads CASSEEAVRETQYF. The CDR3, as DNA: TGTGCCAGCAGTGAAGAGGCCGTGAGAGAGACCCAGTACTTC. Full variable domain (outside the CDR3, taken from reference TRBV2 and TRBJ2-5): EPEVTQTPSHQVTQMGQEVILRCVPISNHLYFYWYRQILGQKVEFLVSFYNNEISEKSEIFDDQFSVERPDGSNFTLKIRSTKLEDSAMYFCASSEEAVRETQYFGPGTRLLVL.